The rows below give T cell receptor beta chains drawn from one sample of a study of cytomegalovirus exposure and HLA in healthy donors. The table came from immunoSEQ multiplex PCR; TCRdb's copy has only in-frame clones and leaves some out. The sample has some 130,000 clones; around 73% are singletons. Sequenced: PBMCs. Receptor source: a female donor in good health and CMV-seronegative. Both conserved end residues are part of each CDR3. A D gene is named only where the DNA matches it firmly. Clone size is shown for a subset of rows, as once, few, many or a class of expanded clone.

TRBV11-2	few	TRBJ1-1	-	CASSLAGPSTEAFF	TGTGCCAGCAGCTTAGCGGGTCCCAGCACTGAAGCTTTCTTT
TRBV5-6	few	TRBJ1-1	-	CASSLLRGLLNTEAFF	TGTGCCAGCAGCTTGTTGCGGGGTCTATTGAACACTGAAGCTTTCTTT
TRBV5-1	-	TRBJ1-5	-	CASSLFGEGFYNQPQHF	TGCGCCAGCAGCTTGTTCGGGGAGGGCTTCTACAATCAGCCCCAGCATTTT
TRBV15	-	TRBJ1-5	-	CATSRELWTNQPQHF	TGTGCCACCAGCAGAGAGCTCTGGACTAATCAGCCCCAGCATTTT
TRBV28	-	TRBJ1-1	-	CASRTFAGEAFF	TGTGCCAGCAGAACATTCGCGGGGGAAGCTTTCTTT
TRBV11-2	few	TRBJ1-2	TRBD1	CASSLDRGYGYTF	TGTGCCAGCAGCTTGGACAGGGGGTATGGCTACACCTTC
TRBV2	-	TRBJ1-2	-	CASSDTGFGYTF	TGTGCCAGCAGTGATACGGGTTTTGGCTACACCTTC
TRBV6-1	-	TRBJ2-5	-	CASSGGGMLETQYF	TGTGCCAGCAGTGGCGGAGGGATGTTGGAGACCCAGTACTTC
TRBV4-3	-	TRBJ2-7	-	CASSQDGRSYEQYF	TGCGCCAGCAGCCAAGACGGGAGATCCTACGAGCAGTACTTC
TRBV5-4	once	TRBJ2-7	TRBD1	CASSFGQAYEQYF	TGTGCCAGCAGCTTCGGACAGGCCTACGAGCAGTACTTC
TRBV4-3	-	TRBJ1-1	-	CASSQIQVGTEAFF	TGCGCCAGCAGCCAAATACAGGTGGGCACTGAAGCTTTCTTT
TRBV28	-	TRBJ2-7	TRBD1	CATTGTGKDEQYF	TGTGCCACCACCGGGACAGGGAAGGACGAGCAGTACTTC
TRBV15	once	TRBJ1-4	TRBD1	CATSRSVRGTNEKLFF	TGTGCCACCAGCAGAAGCGTCAGGGGGACTAATGAAAAACTGTTTTTT